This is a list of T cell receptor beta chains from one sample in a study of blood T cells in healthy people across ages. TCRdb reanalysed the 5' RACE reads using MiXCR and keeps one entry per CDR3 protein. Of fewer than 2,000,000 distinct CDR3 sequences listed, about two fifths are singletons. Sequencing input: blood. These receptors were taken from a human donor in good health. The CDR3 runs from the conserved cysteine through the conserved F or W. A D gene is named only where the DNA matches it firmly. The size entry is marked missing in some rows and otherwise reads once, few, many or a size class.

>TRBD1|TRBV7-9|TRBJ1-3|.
TGTGCCAGCAGCTTTGAGGACAGGCCTTTCGGAAACACCATATATTTT
CASSFEDRPFGNTIYF
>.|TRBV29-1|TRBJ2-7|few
TGCAGCGTTGAGGTGGCCTCCTACGAGCAGTACTTC
CSVEVASYEQYF
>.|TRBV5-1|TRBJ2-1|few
TGCGCCAGCAGCTTGTCCCCCCCGAACAATGAGCAGTTCTTC
CASSLSPPNNEQFF
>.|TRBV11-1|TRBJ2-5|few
TGTGCCAGCAGCTTAGGGGGTCTTCGACAAGAGACCCAGTACTTC
CASSLGGLRQETQYF
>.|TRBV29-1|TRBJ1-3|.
TGCAGCGTTGTGAGCCCTCTCTCTGGAAACACCATATATTTT
CSVVSPLSGNTIYF
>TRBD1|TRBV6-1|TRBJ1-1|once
TGTGCCAGCAGCAGGGACAGGGGTACTGAAGCTTCCTTT
CASSRDRGTEASF
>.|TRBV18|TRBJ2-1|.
TGTGCCAGCTCACCCTCCTTGGAGCAGTTCTTC
CASSPSLEQFF
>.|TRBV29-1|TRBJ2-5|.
TGCAGCGCCGGGGTCTGGACCCAGTACTTC
CSAGVWTQYF
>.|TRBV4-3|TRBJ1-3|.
TGCGCCAGCAGCCAAGACAGTTCTCGAAACACCATATATTTT
CASSQDSSRNTIYF
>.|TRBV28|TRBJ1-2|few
TGTGCCATCACTACCGATACTAACTATGGCTACACCTTC
CAITTDTNYGYTF
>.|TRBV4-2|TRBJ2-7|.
TGTGCCAGCAGCCAAGGGGTAGGGTTATACCACGAGCAGTACTTC
CASSQGVGLYHEQYF
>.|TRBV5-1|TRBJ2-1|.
TGCGCCAGCAGCCTCGGCGGGCAGGCTCACAATGAGCAGTTCTTC
CASSLGGQAHNEQFF
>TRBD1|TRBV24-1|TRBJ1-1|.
TGTGCCACCAGAGCCGGGACAGGGGTTATAGGGATTATGAACACTGAAGCTTTCTTT
CATRAGTGVIGIMNTEAFF
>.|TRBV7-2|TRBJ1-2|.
TGTGCCAGCAGCCCTTGGTGGACCTATGGCTACACCTTC
CASSPWWTYGYTF
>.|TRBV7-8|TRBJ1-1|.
TGTGCCAGCAGCTTTTCGGACGCCTGGAACACTGAAGCTTTCTTT
CASSFSDAWNTEAFF
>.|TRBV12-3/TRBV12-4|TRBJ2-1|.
TGTGCCAGCAGCTGGGCATACTCCTACAATGAGCAGTTCTTC
CASSWAYSYNEQFF
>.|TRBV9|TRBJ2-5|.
TGTGCCAGCAGCGTATTAGGAGGGGACGAGACCCAGTACTTC
CASSVLGGDETQYF
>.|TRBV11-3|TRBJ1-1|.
TGTGCCAGCAGCCCCCCGGGGGGCCACACTGAAGCTTTCTTT
CASSPPGGHTEAFF
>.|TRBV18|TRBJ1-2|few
TGTGCCAGCTCACCACCGGACGGGGGCAGGGGCTATGGCTACACCTTC
CASSPPDGGRGYGYTF
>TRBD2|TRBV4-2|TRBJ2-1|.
TGTGCCAGCAGCCAAGGTCCCAGAGCGGGGATAAACTACAATGAGCAGTTCTTC
CASSQGPRAGINYNEQFF
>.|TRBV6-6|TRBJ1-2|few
TGTGCCAGCAGTTACCTAACAGGGTATGAAGGCTACACCTTC
CASSYLTGYEGYTF
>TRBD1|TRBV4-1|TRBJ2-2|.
TGCGCCAGCAGCCAAAGACAGGGGCGGGGGGAGCTGTTTTTT
CASSQRQGRGELFF
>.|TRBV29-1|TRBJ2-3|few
TGCAGCGTTGGCCTTACGGGGGATACGCAGTATTTT
CSVGLTGDTQYF
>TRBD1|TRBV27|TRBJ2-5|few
TGTGCCAGCAGTCCCTCCCGACAGGGACAAGAGACCCAGTACTTC
CASSPSRQGQETQYF
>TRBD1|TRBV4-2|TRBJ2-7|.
TGTGCCAGCAGCCAAGCGACAGGACAGGTCCGGTTGGAGCAGTACTTC
CASSQATGQVRLEQYF
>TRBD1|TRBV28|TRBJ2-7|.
TGTGCCACTTTTACAGGGACAGGGATTAACGAGCAGTACTTC
CATFTGTGINEQYF
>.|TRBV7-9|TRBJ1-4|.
TGTGCCAGCAGCCTAATGTTTGGTGAAAAACTGTTTTTT
CASSLMFGEKLFF
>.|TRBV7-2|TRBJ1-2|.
TGTGCCAGCAGCTTAAGGTCCCTCTATGGCTACACCTTC
CASSLRSLYGYTF
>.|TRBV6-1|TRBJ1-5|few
TGTGCCAGCAGGGTAGCTAGGGATCAGCCCCAGCATTTT
CASRVARDQPQHF
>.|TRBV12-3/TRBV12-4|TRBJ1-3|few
TGTGCCAGCAGTTTACTCGGAGGAGACACCAGATATTTT
CASSLLGGDTRYF
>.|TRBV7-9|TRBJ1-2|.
TGTGCCAGCAGCTTAGGCGAAACGGGGAGGTTCCTAAATGGCTACACCTTC
CASSLGETGRFLNGYTF
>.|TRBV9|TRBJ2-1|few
TGTGCCAGCAGCCCTGCAAACCAATACAATGAGCGGTTCTTC
CASSPANQYNERFF
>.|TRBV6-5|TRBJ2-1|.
TGTGCCAGCAGTTACCGGACAGCCAACTACAATGAGCAGTTCTTC
CASSYRTANYNEQFF